The rows below give T cell receptor beta chains drawn from one sample of a study of cytomegalovirus exposure and HLA in healthy donors. The protocol was immunoSEQ multiplex PCR, while the TCRdb copy is restricted to in-frame clones and leaves out a portion. The sample data list 75,000 to 95,000 clones. The sequenced sample consisted of PBMCs. These TCRs come from a woman between 55 and 75 years old in good health and CMV-seronegative. CDR3s include the opening cysteine and the closing phenylalanine or tryptophan. D genes are given only for firm matches.

D | J | V | DNA | CDR3
- | TRBJ2-7 | TRBV28 | TGTGCCGGCAGAGAAAGTGGTCAGGGGGGCAACGAGCAGTACTTC | CAGRESGQGGNEQYF
- | TRBJ2-7 | TRBV6-1 | TGTGCCACCGATAGGGGCTCTAACTCCTACGAGCAGTACTTC | CATDRGSNSYEQYF
TRBD2 | TRBJ2-3 | TRBV19 | TGTGCCAGTAGTCCGGGACTAGCGGAGCAAGGGGGTACGCAGTATTTT | CASSPGLAEQGGTQYF
TRBD1 | TRBJ2-7 | TRBV2 | TGTGCCAGCAGTGACCCCCGGGACAGGGGCCCCGAAGAGCAGTACTTC | CASSDPRDRGPEEQYF
- | TRBJ2-5 | TRBV2 | TGTGCCAGCAAAGTTACAGGCTCGGAGACCCAGTACTTC | CASKVTGSETQYF
TRBD1 | TRBJ1-5 | TRBV28 | TGTGCCAGCAGTTCGAGGGACAGGGGGCTTGGGCCCCAGCATTTT | CASSSRDRGLGPQHF
TRBD2 | TRBJ2-5 | TRBV28 | TGTGCCAGCAGCCCACACGCGGGAGGGCCTCTTGGAGAGACCCAGTACTTC | CASSPHAGGPLGETQYF
TRBD2 | TRBJ2-2 | TRBV4-2 | TGTGCCAGCAGCCAAGATGGACTAGCGGGTTATGTGGGGGGGGAGCTGTTTTTT | CASSQDGLAGYVGGELFF
- | TRBJ2-1 | TRBV7-9 | TGTGCCAGCAGCTTGGGGGGACCCCTCTTGAATGAGCAGTTCTTC | CASSLGGPLLNEQFF
TRBD1 | TRBJ1-1 | TRBV28 | TGTGCCAGCAGCCTCAGGGGACAGGGTACGAGAGCTTTCTTT | CASSLRGQGTRAFF
TRBD2 | TRBJ2-7 | TRBV5-1 | TGCGCCAGCACCAGGACTAGCGGGAGCGTCGAGCAGTACTTC | CASTRTSGSVEQYF
- | TRBJ2-6 | TRBV5-1 | TGCGCCAGCACCTTCGTTAGAGTGACTGGGGCCAACGTCCTGACTTTC | CASTFVRVTGANVLTF
- | TRBJ2-7 | TRBV18 | TGTGCCAGCTCACCTACTAGCTCCAAAGTCTACGAGCAGTACTTC | CASSPTSSKVYEQYF
- | TRBJ1-5 | TRBV11-2 | TGTGCCGCAACGGAGGGCATTGAGGATCAGCCCCAGCATTTT | CAATEGIEDQPQHF
- | TRBJ2-2 | TRBV5-1 | TGCGCCAGCAGCTTAGGGACTGGGAACACCGGGGAGCTGTTTTTT | CASSLGTGNTGELFF
- | TRBJ2-2 | TRBV6-4 | TGTGCCAGCCAAATTACTAGCACCGCAACCGGGGAGCTGTTTTTT | CASQITSTATGELFF
- | TRBJ2-7 | TRBV6-5 | TGTGCCAGCAGTTACTCTTCGACACGAACCTACGAGCAGTACTTC | CASSYSSTRTYEQYF
TRBD2 | TRBJ2-1 | TRBV6-5 | TGTGCCAGCAGTCCCACTAGCGGGAGAGTAAGTGAGCAGTTCTTC | CASSPTSGRVSEQFF
TRBD1 | TRBJ1-5 | TRBV5-1 | TGCGCCAGCAGCTTTGGGACAGGGGATCAGCCCCAGCATTTT | CASSFGTGDQPQHF
- | TRBJ1-1 | TRBV19 | TGTGCCAGTAGTATCGCAGGGCGTCGCACTGAAGCTTTCTTT | CASSIAGRRTEAFF
TRBD1 | TRBJ2-6 | TRBV18 | TGTGCCAGCTCACCCTACAAAGGGGGACAGGTGGGCTCTGGGGCCAACGTCCTGACTTTC | CASSPYKGGQVGSGANVLTF
- | TRBJ1-2 | TRBV12-1 | TGTGCCAGCAGCGGGCTGGGACAGGGGATTGGCTACACCTTC | CASSGLGQGIGYTF
TRBD1 | TRBJ2-7 | TRBV5-4 | TGTGCCAGCAGCTGCGATACCGGGACAGGATCCTACGAGCAGTACTTC | CASSCDTGTGSYEQYF
- | TRBJ1-2 | TRBV9 | TGTGCCAGCAGCGCGCCAGGGAATTGGGGCTACACCTTC | CASSAPGNWGYTF
TRBD2 | TRBJ2-3 | TRBV7-9 | TGTGCCAGCAGCTTCTTCCCTAGCGGGAGCCCCACAGATACGCAGTATTTT | CASSFFPSGSPTDTQYF
TRBD2 | TRBJ2-7 | TRBV27 | TGTGCCAGCAGGAAGACTAGCAGCTACGAGCAGTACTTC | CASRKTSSYEQYF
- | TRBJ2-5 | TRBV7-2 | TGTGCCAGCAGCCCATTGGGGAGCGGCGAGACCCAGTACTTC | CASSPLGSGETQYF
- | TRBJ1-2 | TRBV28 | TGTGCCAGCAGTATGGCGGGGGCTAAGAGTGGCTACACCTTC | CASSMAGAKSGYTF
- | TRBJ2-7 | TRBV6-6 | TGTGCCAGCAGTCCAAACTTTGAGCAGTACTTC | CASSPNFEQYF
TRBD2 | TRBJ2-5 | TRBV7-2 | TGTGCCAGCAGCTTAAAAAGACTAGCGGGACAAGAGACCCAGTACTTC | CASSLKRLAGQETQYF
- | TRBJ2-7 | TRBV21-1 | TGTGCCAGCAGCAAAGTTAAGTGGCAGAAGCGAAACTACGAGCAGTACTTC | CASSKVKWQKRNYEQYF
- | TRBJ2-7 | TRBV29-1 | TGCAGCGTAAAACAGAGCTCCTACGAGCAGTACTTC | CSVKQSSYEQYF
TRBD1 | TRBJ1-2 | TRBV10-3 | TGTGCCATCAGGGACAGGGGAGAGGGCTACACCTTC | CAIRDRGEGYTF
TRBD2 | TRBJ2-3 | TRBV5-1 | TGCGCCAGCAGCTTGGCCTCGACGATCTTAGCGGGAGGCACAGATACGCAGTATTTT | CASSLASTILAGGTDTQYF
- | TRBJ1-4 | TRBV10-3 | TGTGCCATCAGGGGGGCAGGGGATACTAATGAAAAACTGTTTTTT | CAIRGAGDTNEKLFF
- | TRBJ2-1 | TRBV28 | TGTGCCAGCAGTCCTACGGGGGGCCGGATGAATGAGCAGTTCTTC | CASSPTGGRMNEQFF
TRBD1 | TRBJ2-1 | TRBV6-6 | TGTGCCAGCAGACTCAGACAGGGAGCCTACAATGAGCAGTTCTTC | CASRLRQGAYNEQFF
- | TRBJ2-4 | TRBV11-1 | TGTGCCAGCAGCTTAGGGCTAGGACAGGGCGGGGGCATTCAGTACTTC | CASSLGLGQGGGIQYF
- | TRBJ1-5 | TRBV19 | TGTGCCAGTAGTATTAGGGAGCCCTCGGGGACCCAGCATTTT | CASSIREPSGTQHF
TRBD2 | TRBJ2-7 | TRBV7-2 | TGTGCCAGCAGCTTAGTCCCCAGTCTAGCGGGGGGCTACGAGCAGTACTTC | CASSLVPSLAGGYEQYF
TRBD1 | TRBJ1-5 | TRBV29-1 | TGCAGCGTCGGGCAGGGGGCCCAGCCCCAGCATTTT | CSVGQGAQPQHF
TRBD1 | TRBJ1-5 | TRBV28 | TGTGCCAGCAGTCCATCAGATCCGGGACAGCTCAATCAGCCCCAGCATTTT | CASSPSDPGQLNQPQHF
- | TRBJ1-1 | TRBV7-3 | TGTGCCAGCAGCGCAAATAACCAGGGGACTGAAGCTTTCTTT | CASSANNQGTEAFF
TRBD2 | TRBJ2-7 | TRBV4-1 | TGCGCCAGCAGCCAAGATTTAGCGGGAGGCAAATACGAGCAGTACTTC | CASSQDLAGGKYEQYF
TRBD1 | TRBJ2-3 | TRBV6-1 | TGTGCCAGCAAACTGGACAGGGACGTAGGGAATACGCAGTATTTT | CASKLDRDVGNTQYF
TRBD1 | TRBJ1-1 | TRBV18 | TGTGCCAGCTCTCAAGGGGGCAGGGGCGACACTGAAGCTTTCTTT | CASSQGGRGDTEAFF
TRBD1 | TRBJ2-1 | TRBV15 | TGTGCCACCAGCAGGGGACAGGGTGATAATGAGCAGTTCTTC | CATSRGQGDNEQFF
- | TRBJ1-6 | TRBV19 | TGTGCCAGTACCCTGGAGCGGGGGATTTCACCCCTCCACTTT | CASTLERGISPLHF
- | TRBJ1-5 | TRBV7-9 | TGTGCCAGCAGCTTGACTGAATATCAGCCCCAGCATTTT | CASSLTEYQPQHF